This entry lists 14 T cell receptor beta chains sequenced from one sample in a study of blood T cell repertoires in COVID-19. TCRdb's copy holds only in-frame clones and misses some; the assay was immunoSEQ multiplex PCR. Here the sample spans 110,000 or so clones, more than 80% being singletons. Sequences were obtained from peripheral blood. Source of these receptors: a woman in her sixties or seventies with COVID-19, enrolled during active disease.

This chain joins TRBV19 and TRBJ1-2; D gene unclear. Germline V gives CDR1 LNHDA, CDR2 SQIVND (reference sequence). V lost 0 bases and J lost 4, with 15 bases in between. There are 16 residues in the CDR3. CDR3 protein: CASSIDGDSELYGYTF. The CDR3 bases are TGTGCCAGTAGTATAGATGGAGATTCGGAGCTCTATGGCTACACCTTC.

The V call is TRBV6-1, the J call TRBJ1-3; D remains unclear. This CDR3 spans 15 amino acids. Germline CDR1 MNHNS, CDR2 SASEGT. Deletions cut 5 bases from V and 2 bases from J, with 13 bases between. As DNA, the CDR3 is TGTGCCAGCAGTTCCACCCGGACTGCTGGAAACACCATATATTTT. This gives the protein CASSSTRTAGNTIYF.

The rearrangement links TRBV7-2 to TRBJ1-5; 10 bases agree with TRBD1. Per the germline V gene, CDR1 is SGHTA and CDR2 is FQGNSA. V dropped 5 bases and J dropped 9; count of bases not matched to a gene: 7. This CDR3 has 14 amino acids. For the CDR3, the DNA is TGTGCCAGCAGCCCGGACAGGGGGGCTCGGCCCCAGCATTTT. Amino acid sequence: CASSPDRGARPQHF.

As to this clone: Distinct nucleotide sequences in the sample also encode this CDR3. J is TRBJ2-5 and V is TRBV2; the match to TRBD1 covers 7 bases. This CDR3 is 14 amino acids long. The V gene end was trimmed by 2 bases and the J gene end by 2 bases; junction bases not matched to a gene: 2. CDR1 is SNHLY and CDR2 is FYNNEI in the germline V gene. In DNA, the CDR3 is TGTGCCAGCAGTGAATCGACAGGGCAAGAGACCCAGTACTTC. Translating it yields CASSESTGQETQYF.

This chain joins TRBV6-5 and TRBJ1-1, with no clear D. Germline loops: CDR1 MNHEY, CDR2 SVGAGI. V dropped 6 bases and J dropped 6 bases, with 14 bases sitting between them. The CDR3 loop spans 13 amino acids. The CDR3 sequence is CASSRGWVAEAFF. DNA of the CDR3: TGTGCCAGCAGCCGGGGATGGGTGGCTGAAGCTTTCTTT.

The chain employs TRBV16 and TRBJ1-3; D is ambiguous. This CDR3 spans 16 amino acids. Trimming took off 2 bases at V and 0 bases at J, with 11 bases between the two ends. Germline V gene data show CDR1 as KGHSY and CDR2 as FQNENV. CDR3 loop: CASSQAAMPSGNTIYF. CDR3 sequence (DNA): TGTGCCAGCAGCCAAGCCGCGATGCCCTCTGGAAACACCATATATTTT.

The V gene is TRBV7-8, the J gene TRBJ1-2, with 9 bases identical to TRBD1. The CDR3 has 14 amino acids. Trimming removed 0 bases from V and 4 bases from J; junction bases left unmatched: 0. Germline CDR1 and CDR2: SGHVS and FQNEAQ. Here the CDR3 reads CASSLATGGYGYTF. The CDR3 nucleotides are TGTGCCAGCAGCTTAGCGACAGGGGGCTATGGCTACACCTTC. The full variable domain, its missing parts supplied by reference TRBV7-8 and TRBJ1-2, is GAGVSQSPRYKVAKRGQDVALRCDPISGHVSLFWYQQALGQGPEFLTYFQNEAQLDKSGLPSDRFFAERPEGSVSTLKIQRTQQEDSAVYLCASSLATGGYGYTFGSGTRLTVV.

The chain is built from TRBV19 and TRBJ2-1, with 10 bases lining up with TRBD2. The CDR3 contains 18 residues. V gave up 5 bases and J gave up 3 bases; unmatched junction bases: 13. Germline-derived CDR1 and CDR2 are LNHDA and SQIVND (reference sequence). The chain's CDR3 is CASSLRVSGGLDYNEQFF. Written as DNA, the CDR3 is TGTGCCAGTAGTCTGCGGGTTAGCGGGGGGCTCGACTACAATGAGCAGTTCTTC.

The chain joins TRBV11-2 to TRBJ1-4, with D possibly being TRBD1 (5 bases). Germline assignment: CDR1 SGHAT and CDR2 FQNNGV. Trimming took 2 bases from V and 1 from J, leaving 11 bases between them. This CDR3 comprises 16 residues. DNA of the CDR3: TGTGCCAGCAGCTTAAGCGGGACTCGAACTAATGAAAAACTGTTTTTT. Its protein is CASSLSGTRTNEKLFF.

This clone has a single count. This chain uses TRBV5-3 with TRBJ1-2, with TRBD1 matching 8 bases. TRBV5-3 is sorted into the ORF group, with uncertain function. Germline trimming cut 7 bases from V and 6 bases from J; bases unmatched to any gene: 5. There are 12 residues in the CDR3. CDR3 DNA sequence: TGTGCCAGAGCAGGGGGCGGGAATGGCTACACCTTC. Residues: CARAGGGNGYTF.

This clone appeared once. The chain combines TRBV5-1 with TRBJ1-6, with D tentatively TRBD1 (5 bases). Trimming left V 4 bases short and J 12 bases short, with 17 bases between. Germline CDR1 and CDR2: SGHRS and YFSETQ. The CDR3 extends over 14 amino acids. For the CDR3, the DNA is TGCGCCAGCAGCCCAGGACAAGAACAACGACCCCTCCACTTT. Protein product: CASSPGQEQRPLHF.

The chain combines TRBV7-9 with TRBJ2-7; 8 bases are a match to TRBD1. CDR3 length equals 13 residues. Unmatched junction bases numbered 8, after V lost 7 bases and J lost 6 bases. CDR1 SEHNR and CDR2 FQNEAQ come from the germline V gene (reference sequence). The chain's CDR3 is CASTFQGAGEQYF. The CDR3 DNA sequence: TGTGCCAGCACCTTCCAGGGGGCCGGCGAGCAGTACTTC.

The chain employs TRBV18 and TRBJ1-5; D unclear. Trimming left V 3 bases short and J 4 bases short, with 10 bases between. Germline-derived CDR1 and CDR2 are KGHSH and LQKENI. The CDR3 covers 14 residues. The CDR3 DNA sequence: TGTGCCAGCTCACCGTCGGGGAGTAATCAGCCCCAGCATTTT. It specifies CASSPSGSNQPQHF.

The V gene is TRBV24-1, the J gene TRBJ1-4; TRBD1 agrees at 8 bases. The trim removed 4 bases at V and 11 bases at J, leaving 2 bases unmatched. In germline, CDR1 is KGHDR, CDR2 SFDVKD. The length of the CDR3 is 12 residues. The CDR3 nucleotides read TGTGCCACCAGTGAGACAGGGGTCAAACTGTTTTTT. As protein: CATSETGVKLFF.